What follows describes a single TCR beta chain. The antigen is not known. This entry comes from a study of T cell responses to AZD1222 COVID-19 vaccine. V gave up 6 bases and J gave up 9 bases, with 18 bases separating them. From germline, CDR1 is MNHEY and CDR2 SVGAGI. CDR3 size: 15 residues. The study's findings and limits: All repertoire sampling was performed exclusively after the peak T cell response. CD4 TCRs covered the whole spike, strongest at regions 160-218 and 743-854.

Clones were sequenced by immunoSEQ multiplex PCR, and TCRdb holds only the in-frame ones, with some missing. This sample carries tens of thousands of clones, roughly 87% of them seen once, and the ten largest clones take roughly 24%. The clonotype originates from an adult in good health. The chain joins TRBV6-5 to TRBJ1-6; possible D gene TRBD1, 6 bases. The sample was peripheral blood, taken on day 0 of AZD1222 vaccination. DNA for the CDR3: TGTGCCAGCAGAAGTCAGGGGAGGCAATTTTCACCCCTCCACTTT. Amino acid sequence: CASRSQGRQFSPLHF.